This T cell receptor (beta chain) was observed in a study of blood T cell repertoires in COVID-19. Study details: The cDNA or gDNA used as material had been derived from T cells, B-cell-depleted T cells, or PBMCs.

The table came from immunoSEQ multiplex PCR; TCRdb's copy has only in-frame clones and leaves some out. This sample has about 210,000 clones, with approximately 88% found just once. CDR1 and CDR2 from the germline V gene are MNHEY and SMNVEV (reference sequence). The CDR3 consists of 16 residues. Trimming at V came to 2 bases and at J to 7 bases, leaving 13 bases not matched to a gene. Assignment of participants to cohorts was predicated upon participant-reported clinical history. The rearrangement uses TRBV27 and TRBJ1-1, with TRBD1 matching 7 bases. Sequenced sample: PBMCs or T cells enriched from blood (not recorded which). The clonotype originates from a woman between 40 and 50 years old with acute COVID-19. CDR3 sequence (DNA): TGTGCCAGCAGTTTAGCGCCGACAGGGTCAAGCGGTGAAGCTTTCTTT. Amino acid sequence: CASSLAPTGSSGEAFF.